This T cell receptor (beta chain) came from a study of T-cell memory formation after mild COVID-19. Overall study findings and caveats: The SARS-CoV-2 specificity of second-wave clones reaching peak at day 37 remained unverified. Contracting CD8+ clones were enriched in EMRA, CD4+ mainly in CM and EM.

Trimming left V 1 base short and J 2 bases short, with 22 bases between. This CDR3 region has 19 residues. The V gene's germline CDR1 is MGHRA and CDR2 YSYEKL. Concerning this clonotype: What it binds is unknown.

TCR alpha and TCR beta cDNA libraries carrying sample barcodes and UMIs came from 5'RACE with constant-segment primers. TCRdb reanalysed the 5' RACE reads using MiXCR and keeps one entry per CDR3 protein. This sample has about 340,000 distinct CDR3 sequences; 21% occur once, and the top ten carry around 13%. The chain carries TRBV4-1 and TRBJ2-3; the D gene is possibly TRBD1 (5 bases). Sample: PBMCs or a T cell subset sorted from them (not recorded which). This clonotype was obtained from an adult woman who had mild COVID-19 (a few samples of this study predate the infection). Cell type and time point are not known. CDR3 in amino acids: CASSQVRNRISRTTDTQYF. The CDR3 DNA reads TGCGCCAGCAGCCAAGTCCGAAACAGGATAAGTAGAACCACAGATACGCAGTATTTT.